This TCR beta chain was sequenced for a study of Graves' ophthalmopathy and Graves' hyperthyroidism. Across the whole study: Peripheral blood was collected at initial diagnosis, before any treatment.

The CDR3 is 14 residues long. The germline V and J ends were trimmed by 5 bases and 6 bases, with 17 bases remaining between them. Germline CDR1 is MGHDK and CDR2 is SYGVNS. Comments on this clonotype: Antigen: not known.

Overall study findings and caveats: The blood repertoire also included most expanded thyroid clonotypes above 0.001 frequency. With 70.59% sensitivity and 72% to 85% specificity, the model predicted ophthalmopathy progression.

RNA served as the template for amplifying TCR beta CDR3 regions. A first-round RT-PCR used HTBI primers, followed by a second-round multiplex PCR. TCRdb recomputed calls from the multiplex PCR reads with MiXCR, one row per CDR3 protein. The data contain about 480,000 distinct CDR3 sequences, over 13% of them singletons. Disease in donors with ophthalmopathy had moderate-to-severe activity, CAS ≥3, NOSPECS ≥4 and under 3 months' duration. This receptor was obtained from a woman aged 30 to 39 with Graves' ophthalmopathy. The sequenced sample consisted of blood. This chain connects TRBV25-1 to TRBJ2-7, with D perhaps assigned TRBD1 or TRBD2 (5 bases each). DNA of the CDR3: TGTGCCAGCAGTCCGGCCAGGGACGATTCCGAGCAGTACTTC. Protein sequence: CASSPARDDSEQYF.